These 32 T cell receptor beta chains came from one sample sequenced in a study of beta chain features in type 1 diabetes. Their cognate antigens are unknown. Sequencing targeted expressed TCRB transcripts, as all isolated RNA had been reverse transcribed. Profiling relied on immunoSEQ multiplex PCR, and the TCRdb table lists in-frame clones only, not all of them. The sample lists approximately 730,000 clones, roughly an eighth seen once, with about 0.02% in the top ten. Findings and caveats of the study: Moderate but significant shortening of TCRB CDR3s was recorded in all four CD4+ subsets from Type 1 diabetes patients.

Sequenced material: naive CD4+ T cells from blood. Receptors originate from a man aged 18-30 years with type 1 diabetes.

Comments on this clone: Other DNA sequences in the same sample also yield this CDR3. The gene calls are TRBV7-9 and TRBJ1-5; 7 nucleotides match TRBD1. Germline V lookup: CDR1 SEHNR, CDR2 FQNEAQ (reference sequence). The CDR3 is made up of 14 amino acids. V gave up 4 bases and J gave up 2 bases; unmatched junction bases: 2. In DNA form, the CDR3 reads TGTGCCAGCAGCTCTACAGGGGGCAATCAGCCCCAGCATTTT. Residues: CASSSTGGNQPQHF.

The rearrangement joins TRBV5-6 to TRBJ2-6, with D perhaps matching TRBD1 (6 bases). The CDR3 contains 18 residues. Trimming removed 2 bases from V and 0 bases from J, with 15 bases in between. From germline, CDR1 is SGHDT and CDR2 YYEEEE. The CDR3 nucleotides are TGTGCCAGCAGCTTTCCGGCAGGGGACGCCTCTGGGGCCAACGTCCTGACTTTC. This gives the protein CASSFPAGDASGANVLTF.

This clone was detected only a few times. The J gene is TRBJ1-5, the V gene TRBV7-6; D remains unclear. The V and J ends lost 1 base and 0 bases respectively, with 4 bases between them. This CDR3 comprises 14 residues. Germline V CDR1 and CDR2: SGHVS, FNYEAQ. The CDR3 DNA reads TGTGCCAGCAGCTTAGGCTATAGCAATCAGCCCCAGCATTTT. Translating gives CASSLGYSNQPQHF.

This clone was seen a few times. The V call is TRBV18, the J call TRBJ1-2; D unclear. The CDR3 runs to 15 residues. Germline assignment: CDR1 KGHSH and CDR2 LQKENI. V dropped 3 bases and J dropped 9 bases, with 20 bases sitting between them. The CDR3 DNA follows: TGTGCCAGCTCACCTTCTTCGGGCTCACAGCCGAGCTACACCTTC. Translating gives CASSPSSGSQPSYTF.

This chain connects TRBV10-3 to TRBJ1-1, with D uncertain. The CDR3 loop spans 13 amino acids. Germline V gene sequence: CDR1 ENHRY, CDR2 SYGVKD. V was trimmed by 0 bases and J by 6 bases, leaving 8 bases between them. As DNA, the CDR3 is TGTGCCATCAGTGAGTCTGTAAGGGCTGAAGCTTTCTTT. Translation gives CAISESVRAEAFF.

J is TRBJ2-1 and V is TRBV7-9; D is possibly TRBD1 (6 bases). Trimming stripped 5 bases from V and 6 bases from J, with 11 bases between. Germline-derived CDR1 and CDR2 are SEHNR and FQNEAQ (reference sequence). This CDR3 spans 13 amino acids. The CDR3 region has the DNA TGTGCCAGCAGCGTACAGGGTTCCAATGAGCAGTTCTTC. It codes for CASSVQGSNEQFF.

This clone showed up just a few times. The J gene is TRBJ2-2, the V gene TRBV5-1; 11 bases align to TRBD1. Germline assignment: CDR1 SGHRS and CDR2 YFSETQ. V was clipped by 3 bases and J by 5 bases; unmatched bases: 6. CDR3 length: 16 residues. In nucleotides, the CDR3 is TGCGCCAGCAGCTACCAGGACAGGGGGCTAACCGGGGAGCTGTTTTTT. Amino acid sequence: CASSYQDRGLTGELFF.

This clone came up a few times. This sample includes further DNA sequences coding for the same CDR3. The chain carries TRBV18 and TRBJ1-2; no reliable D call. Germline V gene sequence: CDR1 KGHSH, CDR2 LQKENI. V lost 3 bases to trimming and J lost 4 bases, with 12 bases between them. CDR3 size: 14 residues. CDR3 nucleotides: TGTGCCAGCTCACCGGGAACCGACGTCTATGGCTACACCTTC. It yields the protein CASSPGTDVYGYTF.

This clone was observed a few times. The rearrangement uses TRBV18 and TRBJ2-5, with 12 bases fitting TRBD2. Per germline, CDR1 KGHSH and CDR2 LQKENI. V lost 0 bases to trimming and J lost 4 bases; unmatched junction nucleotides: 3. The CDR3 loop spans 16 amino acids. The CDR3 DNA reads as TGTGCCAGCTCACCACCCGGACTAGCGGGGACAGAGACCCAGTACTTC. Protein: CASSPPGLAGTETQYF. The variable domain in full, completed from reference TRBV18 and TRBJ2-5, reads NAGVMQNPRHLVRRRGQEARLRCSPMKGHSHVYWYRQLPEEGLKFMVYLQKENIIDESGMPKERFSAEFPKEGPSILRIQQVVRGDSAAYFCASSPPGLAGTETQYFGPGTRLLVL.

The chain has TRBV6-5 and TRBJ1-1; D is ambiguous. Trimming pared 8 bases from V and 1 base from J, leaving 11 bases between. Germline V gene data show CDR1 as MNHEY and CDR2 as SVGAGI. This CDR3 comprises 13 residues. The CDR3 loop reads CASALKENTEAFF. DNA for the CDR3: TGTGCCAGCGCTCTGAAGGAGAACACTGAAGCTTTCTTT.

This clone was counted a few times. The identical CDR3 is also encoded by other nucleotide sequences in the sample. The CDR3 protein is CASSQGAPRYEQYF. The CDR3 nucleotides are TGTGCCAGCAGCCAAGGAGCGCCCCGCTACGAGCAGTACTTC. The chain has TRBV14 and TRBJ2-7; D remains ambiguous. Trimming stripped 1 base from V and 3 bases from J, with 10 bases between. Germline CDR1 and CDR2: SGHDN and FVKESK. The length of the CDR3 is 14 residues.

With respect to this clone: Other DNA sequences of this sample code for an identical CDR3. The rearrangement uses TRBV7-9 and TRBJ2-7, with unresolved D. V gave up 6 bases and J gave up 4 bases, with 10 bases separating them. This CDR3 comprises 12 residues. The germline CDR1 and CDR2 sequences are SEHNR and FQNEAQ (reference sequence). Here the CDR3 reads CASSLLGYEQYF. CDR3 nucleotide sequence: TGTGCCAGCAGTTTGCTAGGTTACGAGCAGTACTTC.

A few counts support this clone. The chain carries TRBV25-1 and TRBJ1-6; D uncertain. Germline CDR1 is MGHDK and CDR2 is SYGVNS. The CDR3 covers 13 residues. V was trimmed by 3 bases and J by 7 bases, leaving 7 bases between them. CDR3 sequence reads: CASSDIRNSPLHF. CDR3 nucleotides: TGTGCCAGCAGTGACATCCGAAATTCACCCCTCCACTTT.

This clone turned up a few times. The gene calls are TRBV6-5 and TRBJ2-2; D is uncertain. Germline assignment: CDR1 MNHEY and CDR2 SVGAGI. The ends were cut back, 6 bases at V and 6 bases at J, with 17 bases in the middle. The CDR3 is made up of 15 amino acids. The CDR3: CASSRTVFGAGELFF. The CDR3 region has the DNA TGTGCCAGCAGCCGTACCGTCTTTGGAGCCGGGGAGCTGTTTTTT.

The chain couples TRBV5-1 to TRBJ2-3; D may correspond to TRBD1 or TRBD2 (5 bases each). The germline V and J ends were trimmed by 0 bases and 1 base, with 9 bases remaining between them. The length of the CDR3 is 15 residues. Per germline, CDR1 SGHRS and CDR2 YFSETQ. The CDR3 DNA is TGCGCCAGCAGCTTGGTGGGGGTCGGCACAGATACGCAGTATTTT. This encodes CASSLVGVGTDTQYF. Supplemented by reference TRBV5-1 and TRBJ2-3, the full variable domain reads KAGVTQTPRYLIKTRGQQVTLSCSPISGHRSVSWYQQTPGQGLQFLFEYFSETQRNKGNFPGRFSGRQFSNSRSEMNVSTLELGDSALYLCASSLVGVGTDTQYFGPGTRLTVL.

This clone was observed a handful of times. J is TRBJ1-6 and V is TRBV4-1; D is uncertain. Germline CDR1 is MGHRA and CDR2 is YSYEKL. Trimming pared 0 bases from V and 7 bases from J, leaving 10 bases between. The CDR3 is made up of 15 amino acids. CDR3 region: CASSQDSIGNSPLHF. Written as DNA, the CDR3 is TGCGCCAGCAGCCAAGACTCGATCGGCAATTCACCCCTCCACTTT.

This clone was detected a few times. The V gene is TRBV7-3, the J gene TRBJ2-5; 7 bases map to TRBD1. The J segment lost 2 bases and the V segment lost 5 bases, leaving 8 bases of the junction unmatched. Germline CDR1 reads SGHTA; CDR2 reads FQGTGA. This CDR3 is 15 amino acids long. As DNA, the CDR3 is TGTGCCAGCAGCCGACGGGACAGCGGACAAGAGACCCAGTACTTC. Residues: CASSRRDSGQETQYF. Full variable domain (remainder filled in from reference TRBV7-3 and TRBJ2-5): GAGVSQTPSNKVTEKGKYVELRCDPISGHTALYWYRQSLGQGPEFLIYFQGTGAADDSGLPNDRFFAVRPEGSVSTLKIQRTERGDSAVYLCASSRRDSGQETQYFGPGTRLLVL.

This clone has just a few counts. The gene calls are TRBV30 and TRBJ1-1; D uncertain. Germline V gene sequence: CDR1 GTSNPN, CDR2 SVGIG (reference sequence). Trimming stripped 5 bases from V and 11 bases from J, with 15 bases between. This CDR3 region has 11 residues. CDR3 coding DNA: TGTGCCTGGGCCCCCGGGAGGGTTGCTTTCTTT. This sequence encodes CAWAPGRVAFF.

This clone was recorded a few times. The chain carries TRBV10-3 and TRBJ2-5; 7 bases map to TRBD1. In germline, CDR1 is ENHRY, CDR2 SYGVKD. The length of the CDR3 is 15 residues. J lost 3 bases, V lost 2 bases, and 6 bases had no gene match. CDR3 in amino acids: CAISEGATGKETQYF. The CDR3 region has the DNA TGTGCCATCAGTGAGGGGGCGACAGGGAAAGAGACCCAGTACTTC.

CDR3 DNA: TGTGCCAGCAGCTTAGCGGGCAGACGTAGCAATCAGCCCCAGCATTTT. Amino acid sequence: CASSLAGRRSNQPQHF. This chain joins TRBV7-2 and TRBJ1-5, with D uncertain. V shed 0 bases and J shed 0 bases, with 9 bases lying between them. The CDR3 loop spans 16 amino acids. CDR1 SGHTA and CDR2 FQGNSA come from the germline V gene. Full variable domain (rest looked up from reference TRBV7-2 and TRBJ1-5): GAGVSQSPSNKVTEKGKDVELRCDPISGHTALYWYRQSLGQGLEFLIYFQGNSAPDKSGLPSDRFSAERTGGSVSTLTIQRTQQEDSAVYLCASSLAGRRSNQPQHFGDGTRLSIL.

CDR3 in amino acids: CASGLVIGTDTQYF. CDR3 nucleotides: TGTGCCAGCGGACTAGTAATTGGGACAGATACGCAGTATTTT. The rearrangement joins TRBV2 to TRBJ2-3; TRBD2 matches at 7 bases. The trim removed 8 bases at V and 3 bases at J, leaving 8 bases unmatched. This CDR3 contains 14 residues. Germline CDR1 reads SNHLY; CDR2 reads FYNNEI.

V gene TRBV27 combines with J gene TRBJ1-2, with D possibly being TRBD1 (6 bases). V was cut by 5 bases and J by 5 bases, with 15 bases left in between. Germline V gives CDR1 MNHEY, CDR2 SMNVEV (reference sequence). This CDR3 comprises 14 residues. The CDR3 bases are TGTGCCAGCAGTCTAAACAGGGCGCCGTATGGCTACACCTTC. The encoded protein is CASSLNRAPYGYTF.

J is TRBJ2-6 and V is TRBV21-1; the table's TRBD2 call for D was not verified on the DNA. TRBV21-1 is a recognized pseudogene. The CDR3 loop spans 17 amino acids. The CDR3 DNA sequence: TGTGCCAGCAGCAGACGGGTGTCTAAACATGGGGCCAACGTCCTGACTTTC. Translation: CASSRRVSKHGANVLTF.

J is TRBJ2-1 and V is TRBV4-1; 7 nucleotides line up with TRBD2. Per the germline V gene, CDR1 is MGHRA and CDR2 is YSYEKL. V lost 1 base, J lost 9 bases, and 12 bases stayed unmatched. The CDR3 is made up of 16 amino acids. In nucleotides, the CDR3 is TGCGCCAGCAGCCAAGTCGCTAGCGGATCTTTCGGTGAGCAGTTCTTC. Its protein is CASSQVASGSFGEQFF.

This clone was recorded a few times. The CDR3 is CASKRTGSAETQYF. The CDR3 DNA sequence: TGTGCCAGCAAGAGGACAGGATCAGCAGAGACCCAGTACTTC. V usage is TRBV6-5 and J usage is TRBJ2-5; 7 bases align to TRBD1. Germline loops: CDR1 MNHEY, CDR2 SVGAGI. The CDR3 sequence is 14 residues long. J lost 4 bases, V lost 7 bases, and 9 bases had no gene match.

The CDR3 region has the DNA TGTGCCAGCAGTGAGGTACAGGGACCCTACGAGCAGTACTTC. Protein product: CASSEVQGPYEQYF. The rearrangement links TRBV6-1 to TRBJ2-7; TRBD1 is a possible D gene (6 bases). Germline lookup yields CDR1 MNHNS and CDR2 SASEGT. This CDR3 region has 14 residues. V was cut by 3 bases and J by 2 bases, with 11 bases left in between.

This clone showed up just a few times. This chain links TRBV28 with TRBJ2-5; D is perhaps TRBD1 (6 bases). CDR1 and CDR2 from the germline V gene are MDHEN and SYDVKM. Trimming took 6 bases from V and 5 from J, leaving 16 bases between them. The CDR3 spans 14 residues. The CDR3 sequence is CASSPLQGRETQYF. The CDR3 nucleotides are TGTGCCAGCAGCCCGCTACAGGGTCGGGAGACCCAGTACTTC. Full variable domain (remainder filled in from reference TRBV28 and TRBJ2-5): DVKVTQSSRYLVKRTGEKVFLECVQDMDHENMFWYRQDPGLGLRLIYFSYDVKMKEKGDIPEGYSVSREKKERFSLILESASTNQTSMYLCASSPLQGRETQYFGPGTRLLVL.

The chain links TRBV12-5 to TRBJ1-2; 10 nucleotides agree with TRBD1. Germline CDR1 reads LGHNT; CDR2 reads FRNRAP. The CDR3 is made up of 18 amino acids. J gave up 4 bases and V 0 bases, and 11 bases lay outside the gene matches. CDR3 protein: CASGLVPTGTGVTYGYTF. In DNA form, the CDR3 reads TGTGCTAGTGGTTTGGTCCCAACCGGGACAGGGGTTACCTATGGCTACACCTTC.

This clone has a handful of counts. The chain carries TRBV7-9 and TRBJ2-2, with D perhaps TRBD1 (6 bases). This CDR3 has 15 amino acids. V was trimmed by 3 bases and J by 3 bases, leaving 11 bases between them. From germline, CDR1 is SEHNR and CDR2 FQNEAQ (reference sequence). CDR3 sequence (DNA): TGTGCCAGCAGCTTTCCCTGGACAGACACCGGGGAGCTGTTTTTT. Residues: CASSFPWTDTGELFF. The whole variable domain, filled in from reference TRBV7-9 and TRBJ2-2, reads DTGVSQNPRHKITKRGQNVTFRCDPISEHNRLYWYRQTLGQGPEFLTYFQNEAQLEKSRLLSDRFSAERPKGSFSTLEIQRTEQGDSAMYLCASSFPWTDTGELFFGEGSRLTVL.

This clone was seen more than once but under ten times. The chain uses TRBV29-1 and TRBJ2-7; the match to TRBD1 covers 7 bases. The CDR3 length is 12 residues. The V gene's germline CDR1 is SQVTM and CDR2 ANQGSEA. Germline trimming cut 3 bases from V and 7 bases from J; bases unmatched to any gene: 6. The CDR3 coding sequence is TGCAGCGTTGAGACAGGGTCGGGGGAGCAGTACTTC. Translated, it gives CSVETGSGEQYF.

The chain couples TRBV10-3 to TRBJ2-3, with 9 bases identical to TRBD2. Trimming took 8 bases from V and 0 from J; bases not matched to a gene: 12. The germline CDR1 and CDR2 sequences are ENHRY and SYGVKD. The CDR3 contains 17 residues. CDR3 sequence: CAIRGSGGTSSTDTQYF. CDR3 DNA sequence: TGTGCCATCCGCGGCAGCGGGGGGACTTCTAGCACAGATACGCAGTATTTT.

The J gene is TRBJ2-3, the V gene TRBV6-5; 8 nucleotides align to TRBD2. There are 15 residues in the CDR3. With V trimmed by 6 bases and J by 1 base, 6 bases remained unmatched. The V gene's germline CDR1 is MNHEY and CDR2 SVGAGI. Here the CDR3 reads CASRRLSGGTDTQYF. The DNA of the CDR3 is TGTGCCAGCAGACGACTTAGCGGGGGCACAGATACGCAGTATTTT.